These 11 T cell receptor beta chains were all obtained from the same sample, sequenced in a study of CD8 T cells in Susac syndrome. About 0.5 to 1 ug RNA was reverse transcribed with random hexamers. Each CDR3 protein is one row after TCRdb ran MiXCR on the immunoSEQ multiplex PCR reads. The profile covers about 150,000 distinct CDR3 sequences, with 85% to 95% appearing a single time and about 0.17% taken by the ten largest. Sequenced input: CD4+ T cells from PBMCs. The receptors were sampled from a human donor with Susac syndrome.

This chain uses TRBV15 with TRBJ1-6; D not resolved. CDR1 and CDR2 from the germline V gene are LNHNV and YYDKDF (reference sequence). CDR3 size: 13 residues. The V gene lost 9 bases and the J gene lost 2 bases, with 8 bases spanning the gap. CDR3 DNA: TGTGCCACTTCCGATACCTATAATTCACCCCTCCACTTT. Translation: CATSDTYNSPLHF.

The J gene is TRBJ2-4, the V gene TRBV3-1, with D hard to call. This CDR3 is built from 13 residues. V lost 0 bases and J 7 bases, leaving 7 bases between the germline ends. Germline assignment: CDR1 LGHDT and CDR2 YNNKEL (reference sequence). DNA of the CDR3: TGTGCCAGCAGCCAAGAAATAAGGAACATTCAGTACTTC. The encoded protein is CASSQEIRNIQYF.

In regard to this clonotype: Relative to the germline gene, one junction end is altered; a read error may explain this. The chain couples TRBV12-3 or TRBV12-4 to TRBJ2-7; 7 bases agree with TRBD1. The CDR3 extends over 14 amino acids. The CDR3 DNA is TGTGCCAGCAGTGCCACAGGGGATTTCTACGGGCAGTACTTC. This sequence encodes CASSATGDFYGQYF.

The genes are TRBV18 and TRBJ2-1; TRBD1 might be the D (7 bases). This CDR3 has 15 amino acids. The V gene lost 6 bases and the J gene lost 7 bases, with 19 bases spanning the gap. The germline gives CDR1 KGHSH, CDR2 LQKENI. For the CDR3, the DNA is TGTGCCAGCTCGCCCCAGGGGGGCAGTGGAAATGAGCAGTTCTTC. This gives the protein CASSPQGGSGNEQFF.

The rearrangement links TRBV6-2 or TRBV6-3 to TRBJ2-7; D call uncertain. Trimming pared 0 bases from V and 5 bases from J, leaving 20 bases between. From germline, CDR1 is MNHEY and CDR2 SVGEGT. The CDR3 runs 17 residues. In DNA form, the CDR3 reads TGTGCCAGCAGTTACTCGAAGGCCCCGAACGTCCCCCACGAGCAGTACTTC. Its protein is CASSYSKAPNVPHEQYF.

This chain joins TRBV5-1 and TRBJ2-3; the match to TRBD2 covers 8 bases. Trimming removed 5 bases from V and 2 bases from J; junction bases left unmatched: 7. The CDR3 runs 15 residues. CDR1 is SGHRS, CDR2 YFSETQ, per germline. The CDR3 DNA follows: TGCGCCAGCAGGTTTAGCGGGGAGATCACAGATACGCAGTATTTT. This codes for CASRFSGEITDTQYF.

This sequence joins TRBV2 and TRBJ1-1, with 7 bases lining up with TRBD1. The germline V gene has CDR1 SNHLY and CDR2 FYNNEI. The CDR3 has 14 amino acids. V trimming: 2 bases; J trimming: 4 bases; junction bases outside the gene matches: 4. CDR3 bases: TGTGCCAGCAGTGAACGGGCAGGGGGCACTGAAGCTTTCTTT. It is translated as CASSERAGGTEAFF.

CDR3 in amino acids: CASSVAGGYEQYF. Here the CDR3 DNA reads TGTGCCAGCAGTGTAGCGGGAGGCTACGAGCAGTACTTC. The chain employs TRBV6-4 and TRBJ2-7; 10 bases line up with TRBD2. J gave up 3 bases and V 4 bases, and 0 bases lay outside the gene matches. Germline assignment: CDR1 MRHNA and CDR2 SNTAGT. The CDR3 is made up of 13 amino acids.

The V gene is TRBV19, the J gene TRBJ2-2; 8 bases are shared with TRBD1. The length of the CDR3 is 17 residues. V lost 7 bases and J lost 2; bases outside the gene matches: 12. Germline V gene data show CDR1 as LNHDA and CDR2 as SQIVND (reference sequence). As DNA, the CDR3 is TGTGCCAGTAAGGATCGATCCGGGACAGGTAACACCGGGGAGCTGTTTTTT. This gives the protein CASKDRSGTGNTGELFF.

J is TRBJ2-1 and V is TRBV27, with D tentatively TRBD2 (5 bases). The CDR3 runs to 16 residues. The V end was cut by 8 bases, the J end by 0 bases, with 17 bases between. Germline assignment: CDR1 MNHEY and CDR2 SMNVEV (reference sequence). The CDR3 protein is CASLPRGTTSYNEQFF. The CDR3 region has the DNA TGTGCCAGCCTACCCCGGGGTACGACCTCCTACAATGAGCAGTTCTTC.

The genes are TRBV13 and TRBJ2-7, with D maybe TRBD1 (6 bases). Looked up from germline, CDR1 is PRHDT and CDR2 is FYEKMQ (reference sequence). V lost 6 bases and J lost 1, with 19 bases in between. The length of the CDR3 is 16 residues. This chain's CDR3 is CASSPPDRPASYEQYF. The CDR3 region has the DNA TGTGCCAGCAGTCCTCCTGACAGGCCTGCTTCCTACGAGCAGTACTTC.